These 16 T cell receptor beta chains were all obtained from the same sample, sequenced in a study of somatic mutations in cytotoxic T cells in rheumatoid arthritis. Clones were read by immunoSEQ multiplex PCR, and TCRdb kept only the in-frame ones, dropping some. This sample has about 15,000 clones, with about three quarters found just once. Specimen: CD8+ T cells sorted from blood. Receptor source: an adult with rheumatoid arthritis.

The gene calls are TRBV9 and TRBJ2-7; tentative D call: TRBD1 (6 bases). Trimming pared 4 bases from V and 0 bases from J, leaving 17 bases between. The CDR3 runs to 16 residues. The germline V gene has CDR1 SGDLS and CDR2 YYNGEE. CDR3 sequence: CASSPEGTPYSYEQYF. Written as DNA, the CDR3 is TGTGCCAGCAGCCCCGAGGGGACACCTTACTCCTACGAGCAGTACTTC.

This clone was found a few times. The J gene is TRBJ1-1, the V gene TRBV19, with D unclear. This CDR3 is built from 13 residues. Germline CDR1 and CDR2: LNHDA and SQIVND (reference sequence). V was cut by 6 bases and J by 1 base, with 9 bases left in between. Here the CDR3 reads CASRQTGNTEAFF. The CDR3 nucleotides read TGTGCCAGTAGGCAGACTGGGAACACTGAAGCTTTCTTT.

This clone was seen a few times. The chain has TRBV16 and TRBJ1-1, with D hard to call. This CDR3 has 15 residues. Germline CDR1 KGHSY, CDR2 FQNENV. The ends were cut back, 0 bases at V and 3 bases at J, with 11 bases in the middle. CDR3 coding DNA: TGTGCCAGCAGCCAATCGGGCAAGGGATACACTGAAGCTTTCTTT. It is translated as CASSQSGKGYTEAFF.

J is TRBJ2-7 and V is TRBV6-5, with D possibly being TRBD1 (5 bases). The CDR3 consists of 16 residues. Germline loops: CDR1 MNHEY, CDR2 SVGAGI. V lost 0 bases to trimming and J lost 3 bases, with 15 bases between them. CDR3 sequence reads: CASSYSKGAVLYEQYF. In nucleotides, the CDR3 is TGTGCCAGCAGTTACTCGAAAGGGGCCGTTCTCTACGAGCAGTACTTC.

The chain joins TRBV9 to TRBJ2-1; TRBD2 is a possible D gene (6 bases). The V and J ends lost 0 bases and 8 bases respectively, with 15 bases between them. CDR1 and CDR2 (germline): SGDLS, YYNGEE. This CDR3 comprises 15 residues. CDR3 DNA: TGTGCCAGCAGCGTAGAGGACTACGGGGGTGATGAGCAGTTCTTC. It yields the protein CASSVEDYGGDEQFF.

The rearrangement joins TRBV28 to TRBJ2-2; 9 bases line up with TRBD2. V was clipped by 5 bases and J by 4 bases; unmatched bases: 11. The CDR3 is made up of 17 amino acids. The germline V gene has CDR1 MDHEN and CDR2 SYDVKM. DNA of the CDR3: TGTGCCAGCAGTCCCCGTACTAGCGGGCCCGGCACCGGGGAGCTGTTTTTT. Its protein product is CASSPRTSGPGTGELFF.

The chain uses TRBV5-4 and TRBJ1-2; TRBD1 matches 7 bases. V lost 0 bases to trimming and J lost 8 bases; unmatched junction nucleotides: 10. The length of the CDR3 is 15 residues. Looked up from germline, CDR1 is SGHNT and CDR2 is YYREEE (reference sequence). The CDR3 nucleotides are TGTGCCAGCAGCTTGGAAGGTGGCAGGGGGGAAGGCTACACCTTC. This encodes CASSLEGGRGEGYTF.

This rearrangement joins TRBV6-4 to TRBJ2-1; D gene ambiguous. V was trimmed by 4 bases and J by 6 bases, leaving 13 bases between them. Germline V gives CDR1 MRHNA, CDR2 SNTAGT. CDR3 length: 14 residues. For the CDR3, the DNA is TGTGCCAGCAGTGCCGGCGGTCCTGCCAATGAGCAGTTCTTC. Translating gives CASSAGGPANEQFF.

This sequence joins TRBV10-3 and TRBJ2-1, with D tentatively TRBD2 (5 bases). The length of the CDR3 is 14 residues. Between the trimmed V and J ends, which lost 3 bases and 1 base, there was a span of 7 bases. The V gene's germline CDR1 is ENHRY and CDR2 SYGVKD. The CDR3 DNA reads TGTGCCATCAGTGATTCGGGGTCCTACAATGAGCAGTTCTTC. This codes for CAISDSGSYNEQFF.

The gene calls are TRBV5-4 and TRBJ1-2; 7 nucleotides match TRBD1. After removal of 2 bases from V and 8 bases from J, the junction contained 6 bases not matched to a gene. Germline CDR1 and CDR2: SGHNT and YYREEE (reference sequence). The CDR3 consists of 13 residues. The CDR3 spells CASSFQGGHGYTF. The CDR3 DNA follows: TGTGCCAGCAGCTTCCAGGGGGGGCACGGCTACACCTTC.

This clone was counted between two and nine times. J is TRBJ2-3 and V is TRBV9, with a tentative D call TRBD2 (5 bases). V was shortened by 3 bases and J by 1 base, with 15 bases between the two germline ends. This CDR3 region has 16 residues. Per germline, CDR1 SGDLS and CDR2 YYNGEE. The CDR3 DNA is TGTGCCAGCAGCGGCAAAGCGGCGCTTGGCACAGATACGCAGTATTTT. Its protein is CASSGKAALGTDTQYF.

CDR3 residues: CASSYSGQAEAFF. The CDR3 region has the DNA TGTGCCAGCAGTTACTCGGGGCAGGCCGAAGCTTTCTTT. The chain has TRBV6-5 and TRBJ1-1, with D perhaps TRBD1 (5 bases). Germline V gene data show CDR1 as MNHEY and CDR2 as SVGAGI. V was shortened by 0 bases and J by 8 bases, with 10 bases between the two germline ends. The CDR3 spans 13 residues.

The table lists this clone with a few counts. V and J are TRBV11-2 and TRBJ2-7; D might be TRBD2 (5 bases). This CDR3 has 16 residues. Between the trimmed V and J ends, which lost 1 base and 5 bases, there was a span of 18 bases. Germline V CDR1 and CDR2: SGHAT, FQNNGV. CDR3: CASSLGGGSLSDEQYF. As DNA, the CDR3 is TGTGCCAGCAGCTTAGGTGGAGGCAGCCTCTCGGACGAGCAGTACTTC.

This clone was counted between two and nine times. The chain joins TRBV7-6 to TRBJ1-1, with unresolved D. Germline V gives CDR1 SGHVS, CDR2 FNYEAQ. The CDR3 is made up of 14 amino acids. V was cut by 3 bases and J by 5 bases, with 13 bases left in between. In nucleotides, the CDR3 is TGTGCCAGCAGCTTCGGACGGGTAGGGACTGAAGCTTTCTTT. Its protein is CASSFGRVGTEAFF.

V gene TRBV7-9 combines with J gene TRBJ2-7, with TRBD1 as a possible D gene (7 bases). The germline V gene has CDR1 SEHNR and CDR2 FQNEAQ (reference sequence). This CDR3 region has 11 residues. Between the trimmed V and J ends, which lost 10 bases and 1 base, there was a span of 8 bases. The chain's CDR3 is CATGGSYEQYF. CDR3 in DNA: TGTGCCACAGGGGGGTCCTACGAGCAGTACTTC.

The chain recombines TRBV5-8 with TRBJ2-1; 15 bases fit TRBD2. The germline V gene has CDR1 SGHTS and CDR2 YDEGEE. The CDR3 loop spans 15 amino acids. The J segment lost 10 bases and the V segment lost 2 bases, leaving 4 bases of the junction unmatched. CDR3 amino acids: CASSFGLAGGEEQFF. The CDR3, as DNA: TGTGCCAGCAGCTTTGGACTAGCGGGGGGGGAGGAGCAGTTCTTC.